These 9 T cell receptor beta chains were sequenced from one sample in a study of spatial heterogeneity in lung cancer. Sample time point: blood at routine non-recurrence follow-up after resection. Whole RNA, which was extracted from tumor, nontumor lung tissue or frozen PBMC, was sequenced without any cell sorting. MiXCR, applied by TCRdb to the 5' RACE reads, yields one record per CDR3 protein. The data show around 110,000 distinct CDR3 sequences, approximately 12% seen once. Sequencing was performed on PBMCs, taken at follow-up. The source of these receptors is a male donor with early-stage non-small cell lung cancer.

In its sample, this clonotype was seen many times. The V call is TRBV29-1, the J call TRBJ1-2, with D perhaps TRBD1 (5 bases). V lost 4 bases to trimming and J lost 8 bases, with 14 bases between them. Germline values: CDR1 SQVTM, CDR2 ANQGSEA. The length of the CDR3 is 12 residues. Here the CDR3 reads CSVGQSERGYTF. CDR3 nucleotides: TGCAGCGTTGGACAGTCGGAGCGGGGCTACACCTTC.

The CDR3 region is CAWTRQQTDNSPLHF. In DNA, the CDR3 is TGTGCCTGGACCCGTCAGCAGACCGATAATTCACCCCTCCACTTT. The V call is TRBV30, the J call TRBJ1-6; D unclear. This CDR3 contains 15 residues. Trimming removed 4 bases at V and 5 bases at J, with 15 bases between. Germline loops: CDR1 GTSNPN, CDR2 SVGIG (reference sequence).

This clonotype came up a few times. The chain carries TRBV11-2 and TRBJ2-5; 14 positions agree with TRBD2. The V gene's germline CDR1 is SGHAT and CDR2 FQNNGV. The J segment lost 5 bases and the V segment lost 4 bases, leaving 9 bases of the junction unmatched. The CDR3 length is 17 residues. The CDR3 DNA follows: TGTGCCAGCAGCTCCAGGACTAGCGGGGGGTCCTGGGAGACCCAGTACTTC. Its protein is CASSSRTSGGSWETQYF.

This clonotype was detected a few times. V usage is TRBV3-1 and J usage is TRBJ1-5, with D unclear. The CDR3 sequence is 16 residues long. Trimming shortened V by 2 bases and J by 0 bases, and 11 bases separated the two germline ends. Per germline, CDR1 LGHDT and CDR2 YNNKEL (reference sequence). CDR3 protein: CASSQRGPHSNQPQHF. CDR3 DNA: TGTGCCAGCAGCCAAAGAGGGCCTCATAGCAATCAGCCCCAGCATTTT.

The V and J genes are TRBV9 and TRBJ2-7, with D perhaps matching TRBD1 (6 bases). The CDR3 consists of 17 residues. Trimming removed 0 bases at V and 2 bases at J, with 18 bases between. Germline V gene data show CDR1 as SGDLS and CDR2 as YYNGEE. The CDR3, as DNA: TGTGCCAGCAGCGTAGAAGAGGGACACCGACTACCCTACGAGCAGTACTTC. Amino acids: CASSVEEGHRLPYEQYF.

The CDR3 loop is CASNQYNEQFF. Written as DNA, the CDR3 is TGTGCCAGTAACCAGTACAATGAGCAGTTCTTC. This chain links TRBV19 with TRBJ2-1, with unresolved D. V lost 7 bases to trimming and J lost 4 bases, with 5 bases between them. The CDR3 contains 11 residues. Germline-derived CDR1 and CDR2 are LNHDA and SQIVND (reference sequence).

This clonotype was seen more than once but under ten times. The chain has TRBV5-1 and TRBJ1-2; no clear D. Germline loops: CDR1 SGHRS, CDR2 YFSETQ. V lost 7 bases, J lost 0 bases, and 13 bases lay in between. The CDR3 spans 14 residues. The CDR3 reads CASGQTPANYGYTF. CDR3 coding DNA: TGCGCCAGCGGCCAGACACCAGCTAACTATGGCTACACCTTC.

By proportion, this clonotype is medium-sized (0.01 to 0.1%). The chain links TRBV20-1 to TRBJ1-6, with unresolved D. Trimming removed 1 base at V and 9 bases at J, with 13 bases between. CDR3 length: 14 residues. Germline values: CDR1 DFQATT, CDR2 SNEGSKA (reference sequence). The CDR3, as DNA: TGCAGTGCTAGAGCAGGAGACTATCGTTCACCCCTCCACTTT. Its translation is CSARAGDYRSPLHF.

The chain joins TRBV4-1 to TRBJ2-5, with a tentative D call TRBD2 (6 bases). V lost 4 bases and J lost 5, with 14 bases in between. The length of the CDR3 is 14 residues. The germline V gene has CDR1 MGHRA and CDR2 YSYEKL. As DNA, the CDR3 is TGCGCCAGCAGCCTCGGGACTGATCCGGAGACCCAGTACTTC. It codes for CASSLGTDPETQYF.